Listed here is a single TCR beta chain. Antigen unknown. Sequencing of TCR beta was performed on blood CD8+ and CD4+ T cells. The CD8+ and CD4+ T cells were negatively isolated, with the TEMRA cells enriched by FACS. The CDR3 is 15 amino acids. V dropped 0 bases and J dropped 5; count of bases not matched to a gene: 4. Looked up from germline, CDR1 is GTSNPN and CDR2 is SVGIG (reference sequence). This sample is drawn from a study of CD8 T cells in Susac syndrome. Study findings and constraints: The relatively small number of individuals in the TCR sequencing and HLA analysis was acknowledged by the study.

A quantity of about 0.5 to 1 ug RNA underwent reverse transcription using random hexamers. The authors amplified TCR beta CDR3 across 54 Vbeta and 13 Jbeta using immunoSEQ multiplex PCR. Each CDR3 protein is one row after TCRdb ran MiXCR on the immunoSEQ multiplex PCR reads. The sample records approximately 170,000 distinct CDR3 sequences, roughly 94% being singletons. J is TRBJ1-4 and V is TRBV30, with 9 bases that match TRBD1. This clonotype was obtained from a human donor with multiple sclerosis. Specimen: CD4+ T cells from PBMCs. The CDR3 DNA reads as TGTGCCTGGAGTGTTTTAGGGACAGGGAATGAAAAACTGTTTTTT. It specifies CAWSVLGTGNEKLFF.